These T cell receptor beta chains were read from a single sample in a study of T cell repertoires in cytomegalovirus infection. MiXCR, run by TCRdb on the reads, gives a single entry per CDR3 protein. The data contain some 71,000 distinct CDR3 sequences, about 27% of them singletons. No antigen has been assigned to these receptors. Sequencing used CD8+ T cells from cultured PBMCs, obtained from culture after CMV antigen stimulation. These receptors were taken from a human donor in good health (CMV status not recorded). Some clones in this sample may be carry-over from other donors' samples. Each CDR3 is given with its conserved first and last residue. The D gene is left open where the match is weak. Clone sizes are given selectively: once, few, many, or a class where the clone is expanded.

J,size,V,D,DNA,CDR3
TRBJ2-7,once,TRBV6-1,NA,TGTGCCAGCAGTTTCAGCGTTGGCTACGAGCAGTACTTC,CASSFSVGYEQYF
TRBJ1-2,NA,TRBV27,NA,TGTGCCAGCAGTTTACGGGACCCAAACGCGGGCTATGGCTACACCTTC,CASSLRDPNAGYGYTF
TRBJ2-1,NA,TRBV6-5,NA,TGTGCCAGCAACCCGAGTCTGCAGGGTGGAAATGAGCAGTTCTTC,CASNPSLQGGNEQFF
TRBJ2-3,NA,TRBV4-3,TRBD1,TGCGCCAGCAGCCAACAACAGGGGTTCACAGATACGCAGTATTTT,CASSQQQGFTDTQYF
TRBJ1-2,few,TRBV4-3,NA,TGCGCCAGCAGCCAAGAATGGGGGGATGGCTACACCTTC,CASSQEWGDGYTF
TRBJ1-4,NA,TRBV28,NA,TGTGCCAGCATCACGGCGGAGCTCGGACAGTCGGTTGAAAAACTGTTTTTT,CASITAELGQSVEKLFF
TRBJ2-3,NA,TRBV20-1,NA,TGCAGTGCTAGAACGGGAGTTCAGCCAGATACGCAGTATTTT,CSARTGVQPDTQYF
TRBJ1-6,few,TRBV30,NA,TGTGCCTGGTTGGTTCGGGGATATAATTCACCCCTCCACTTT,CAWLVRGYNSPLHF
TRBJ1-2,many,TRBV7-8,NA,TGTGCCAGCAGCTTAGGGACAACGAAATATGGCTACACCTTC,CASSLGTTKYGYTF
TRBJ1-6,NA,TRBV11-2,NA,TGTGCCAGCAGCTTGGAATATAATTCACCCCTCCACTTT,CASSLEYNSPLHF
TRBJ1-1,NA,TRBV6-6,TRBD1,TGTGCCAGCAGGGAAGGGGGCATGAACACTGAAGCTTTCTTT,CASREGGMNTEAFF
TRBJ1-6,few,TRBV3-1,TRBD1,TGTGCCAGCAGCCTAACGGGACAGAGGAATTCACCCCTCCACTTT,CASSLTGQRNSPLHF
TRBJ1-2,NA,TRBV6-2/TRBV6-3,TRBD1,TGTGCCAGCAGTGGACCGGGACAGGGTGACTATGGCTACACCTTC,CASSGPGQGDYGYTF
TRBJ2-7,NA,TRBV5-1,NA,TGCGCCAGCAGCATTGAATCCCCCGACAGGACCACGGCCAGCGAGCAGTACTTC,CASSIESPDRTTASEQYF
TRBJ1-1,NA,TRBV6-4,NA,TGTGCCAGCAGACAGTGGATGAACACTGAAGCTTTCTTT,CASRQWMNTEAFF
TRBJ1-5,many,TRBV23-1,TRBD1,TGCGCCAGCAGCTTTGACAAAGCGCGTTATGTGCCGGTACAGGGGAAGGATCAGCCCCAGCATTTT,CASSFDKARYVPVQGKDQPQHF
TRBJ2-7,many,TRBV7-9,TRBD1,TGTGCCAGCAGCTTATTAGGGCAGGGGGCCTCCTACGAGCAGTACTTC,CASSLLGQGASYEQYF
TRBJ1-1,NA,TRBV27,TRBD1,TGTGCCAGCAGTCCTAGACAGGGGGAGCACACTGAAGCTTTCTTT,CASSPRQGEHTEAFF
TRBJ1-1,NA,TRBV2,NA,TGTGCCAGCAGTGAAGCGCAAGGGGACGAAGCTTTCTTT,CASSEAQGDEAFF
TRBJ2-1,NA,TRBV10-3,NA,TGTGCCATCAGTGAAGGTCTTCCCGATGAGCAGTTCTTC,CAISEGLPDEQFF
TRBJ1-1,NA,TRBV15,TRBD1,TGTGCCACCAGCAGAGATACAGGGGGCCCTGAAGCTTTCTTT,CATSRDTGGPEAFF
TRBJ2-4,NA,TRBV7-6,TRBD1,TGTGCCAGCACCTCGACGATATCACAGGGGATTCCTCCCATTCAGTACTTC,CASTSTISQGIPPIQYF
TRBJ1-1,few,TRBV4-3,NA,TGCGCCAGCAGCCAAGATCGGGGAGGGAATGCTGAAGCTTTCTTT,CASSQDRGGNAEAFF
TRBJ1-1,many,TRBV27,NA,TGTGCCAGCAGTTCCCGACAGGTTGAGATCACTGAAGCTTTCTTT,CASSSRQVEITEAFF
TRBJ2-5,NA,TRBV11-3,NA,TGTGCCAGCAGCCCCCGGGTAGGAGGAGAGACCCAGTACTTC,CASSPRVGGETQYF
TRBJ1-1,many,TRBV7-8,NA,TGTGCCAGCAGCTTAGGGATAGGCACAATTGAAGCTTTCTTT,CASSLGIGTIEAFF
TRBJ1-1,NA,TRBV5-1,TRBD1,TGCGCCAGCAGCTCGCCGGGACAGGGGGCTCAGACTGAAGCTTTCTTT,CASSSPGQGAQTEAFF
TRBJ2-1,NA,TRBV19,TRBD2,TGTGCCAGTAGTATTCTTACTAGCGTGCCTTACAATGAGCAGTTCTTC,CASSILTSVPYNEQFF
TRBJ2-5,NA,TRBV11-3,NA,TGTGCCAGCAGCTTAGATTACCAGGGTGGTTTAGAGACCCAGTACTTC,CASSLDYQGGLETQYF
TRBJ1-1,many,TRBV11-3,NA,TGTGCCAGCAGCTCCCGGCCGGACACTGAAGCTTTCTTT,CASSSRPDTEAFF
TRBJ1-2,few,TRBV27,NA,TGTGCCAGCATGAGGACCGGGGGAGTTGTGGAGGGCTACACCTTC,CASMRTGGVVEGYTF
TRBJ1-3,few,TRBV9,NA,TGTGCCAGCAGCTCGGACCTCCGGGGCTCTGGAAACACCATATATTTT,CASSSDLRGSGNTIYF
TRBJ2-3,NA,TRBV19,TRBD2,TGTGCCAGTAGTATGACTAGCGGATACACAGATACGCAGTATTTT,CASSMTSGYTDTQYF
TRBJ2-2,many,TRBV20-1,NA,TGCAGTGCTAGAGCGCTGAGTGGGGCCGGGGAGCTGTTTTTT,CSARALSGAGELFF
TRBJ1-1,NA,TRBV6-2/TRBV6-3,NA,TGTGCCAGCAGTTACCGGGGGATGAACACTGAAGCTTTCTTT,CASSYRGMNTEAFF
TRBJ2-5,many,TRBV7-2,NA,TGTGCCAGCACCGTAACGTCAGGGCGACATGTTGAGACCCAGTACTTC,CASTVTSGRHVETQYF
TRBJ2-3,few,TRBV6-1,TRBD2,TGTGCCAGCAGTGAAGCTTGGGCGGGAGGGCTCGATACGCAGTATTTT,CASSEAWAGGLDTQYF
TRBJ1-6,NA,TRBV11-2,NA,TGTGCCAGCCAACTGCAGGGGATTAATTCACCCCTCCACTTT,CASQLQGINSPLHF
TRBJ2-1,once,TRBV6-2/TRBV6-3,TRBD2,TGTGCCAGCAGTACATTTCTTTTAGCGGGGGGCGAGAGAGATGAGCAGTTCTTC,CASSTFLLAGGERDEQFF
TRBJ2-1,NA,TRBV5-1,TRBD1,TGCGCCAGCAGCTTGCTTAACAGGGGGCCCTACAATGAGCAGTTCTTC,CASSLLNRGPYNEQFF
TRBJ2-1,NA,TRBV28,TRBD2,TGTGCCAGCAGCAGCGGACTAGCGGGCTTATACAATGAGCAGTTCTTC,CASSSGLAGLYNEQFF
TRBJ2-5,NA,TRBV6-5,NA,TGTGCCAGCGGTTACCGGGACCGTCCCCAAGAGACCCAGTACTTC,CASGYRDRPQETQYF
TRBJ2-3,NA,TRBV6-2/TRBV6-3,NA,TGTGCCAGCACCTACGTCTCAGGCACAGATACGCAGTATTTT,CASTYVSGTDTQYF
TRBJ2-5,NA,TRBV9,TRBD2,TGTGCCAGCAGCGTAAGCGGGGCAGGACGGGAGACCCAGTACTTC,CASSVSGAGRETQYF
TRBJ1-2,few,TRBV4-3,TRBD1,TGCGCCAGCAGCCAAGGACAGGGGCCTACTTATGGCTACACCTTC,CASSQGQGPTYGYTF